The 6 T cell receptor beta chains listed next were all sequenced from one sample in a study of beta chain features in type 1 diabetes. The whole isolated RNA underwent reverse transcription, so sequencing captured expressed TCRB transcripts. Sequencing was performed with immunoSEQ multiplex PCR; in TCRdb, only in-frame clones are kept and a portion is missing. This table has 330,000 or so clones, less than 15% appearing once. Sequencing input: central memory CD4+ T cells from blood. The receptors here all came from a man aged 25-45 years in good health.

V gene TRBV7-6 combines with J gene TRBJ2-3; D is uncertain. With 2 bases removed from V and 6 bases from J, the gap between germline ends came to 9 bases. The germline V gene has CDR1 SGHVS and CDR2 FNYEAQ. This CDR3 has 13 amino acids. The CDR3 reads CASSLNPADTQYF. DNA for the CDR3: TGTGCCAGCAGCTTAAACCCCGCGGATACGCAGTATTTT.

This clone appeared once. V usage is TRBV5-5 and J usage is TRBJ1-2, with D perhaps matching TRBD1 (6 bases). CDR1 is SGHKS and CDR2 is YYEKEE in the germline V gene (reference sequence). Trimming removed 4 bases at V and 1 base at J, with 14 bases between. The CDR3 loop spans 15 amino acids. The CDR3 DNA sequence: TGTGCCAGCAGCCTCCTGGGGGCTTATAACTATGGCTACACCTTC. Amino acid sequence: CASSLLGAYNYGYTF. The full variable domain, completed using reference TRBV5-5 and TRBJ1-2, is DAGVTQSPTHLIKTRGQQVTLRCSPISGHKSVSWYQQVLGQGPQFIFQYYEKEERGRGNFPDRFSARQFPNYSSELNVNALLLGDSALYLCASSLLGAYNYGYTFGSGTRLTVV.

The table lists this clone with a few counts. The chain recombines TRBV7-9 with TRBJ2-7; D is uncertain. The CDR3 has 14 residues. Germline V gives CDR1 SEHNR, CDR2 FQNEAQ (reference sequence). V lost 5 bases to trimming and J lost 0 bases, with 11 bases between them. Here the CDR3 reads CASSITTGSYEQYV. For the CDR3, the DNA is TGTGCCAGCAGCATAACGACTGGCTCCTACGAGCAGTACGTC.

V gene TRBV11-2 combines with J gene TRBJ1-1; D ambiguous. Germline lookup yields CDR1 SGHAT and CDR2 FQNNGV. CDR3 length equals 11 residues. The ends were cut back, 3 bases at V and 8 bases at J, with 7 bases in the middle. The CDR3 is CASSFGREAFF. CDR3 bases: TGTGCCAGCAGCTTCGGCAGGGAAGCTTTCTTT.

The chain combines TRBV5-5 with TRBJ2-7; no clear D. Between the trimmed V and J ends, which lost 4 bases and 0 bases, there was a span of 20 bases. This CDR3 has 17 residues. Germline-derived CDR1 and CDR2 are SGHKS and YYEKEE (reference sequence). The CDR3 is CASSHQVQSVPSYEQYF. The DNA of the CDR3 is TGTGCCAGCAGCCACCAGGTACAGTCCGTCCCCTCCTACGAGCAGTACTTC.

This clone turned up a few times. The V and J genes are TRBV7-2 and TRBJ2-5, with TRBD1 matching over 9 bases. The CDR3 runs 15 residues. In germline, CDR1 is SGHTA, CDR2 FQGNSA. With 5 bases clipped from V and 5 bases from J, the junction kept 9 bases outside the gene matches. Here the CDR3 DNA reads TGTGCCAGCAGCGCACCCGGGACAGGGTGGGAGACCCAGTACTTC. Translated, it gives CASSAPGTGWETQYF.